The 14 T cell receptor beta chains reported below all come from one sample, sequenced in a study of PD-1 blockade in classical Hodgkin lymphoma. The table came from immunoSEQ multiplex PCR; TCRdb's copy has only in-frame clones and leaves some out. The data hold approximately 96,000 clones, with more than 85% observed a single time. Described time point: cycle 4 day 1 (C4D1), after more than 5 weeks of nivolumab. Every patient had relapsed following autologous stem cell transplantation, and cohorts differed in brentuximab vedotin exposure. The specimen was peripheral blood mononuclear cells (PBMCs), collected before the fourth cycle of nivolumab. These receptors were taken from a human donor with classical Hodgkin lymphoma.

Here the CDR3 reads CASSVGGANYGYTF. DNA for the CDR3: TGTGCCAGCAGCGTAGGTGGAGCTAACTATGGCTACACCTTC. This chain uses TRBV9 with TRBJ1-2, with D uncertain. The CDR3 has 14 residues. V was trimmed by 0 bases and J by 0 bases, leaving 6 bases between them. CDR1 and CDR2 from the germline V gene are SGDLS and YYNGEE.

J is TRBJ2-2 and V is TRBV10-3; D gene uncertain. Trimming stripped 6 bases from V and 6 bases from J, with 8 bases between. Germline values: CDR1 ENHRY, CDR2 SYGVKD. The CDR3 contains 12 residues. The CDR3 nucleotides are TGTGCCATCAGCGACCGATCCGGGGAGCTGTTTTTT. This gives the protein CAISDRSGELFF.

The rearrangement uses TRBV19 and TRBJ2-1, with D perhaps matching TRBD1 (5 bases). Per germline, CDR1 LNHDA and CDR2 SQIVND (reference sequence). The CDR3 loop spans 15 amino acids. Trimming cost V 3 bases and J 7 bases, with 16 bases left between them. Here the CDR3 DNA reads TGTGCCAGTAGTATCCAGGGCCCCCCTGGGAATGAGCAGTTCTTC. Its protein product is CASSIQGPPGNEQFF.

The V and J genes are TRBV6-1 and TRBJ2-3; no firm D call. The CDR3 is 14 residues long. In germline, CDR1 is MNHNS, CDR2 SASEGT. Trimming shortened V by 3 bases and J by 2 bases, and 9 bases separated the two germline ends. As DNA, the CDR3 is TGTGCCAGCAGTGATAGGATAACCACAGATACGCAGTATTTT. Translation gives CASSDRITTDTQYF.

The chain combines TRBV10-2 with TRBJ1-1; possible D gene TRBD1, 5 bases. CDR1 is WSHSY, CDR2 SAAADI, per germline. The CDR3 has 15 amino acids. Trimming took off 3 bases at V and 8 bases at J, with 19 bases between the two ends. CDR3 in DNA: TGCGCCAGCAGTGACCCCGGGGGGAGCCTTCTGGAAGCTTTCTTT. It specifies CASSDPGGSLLEAFF.

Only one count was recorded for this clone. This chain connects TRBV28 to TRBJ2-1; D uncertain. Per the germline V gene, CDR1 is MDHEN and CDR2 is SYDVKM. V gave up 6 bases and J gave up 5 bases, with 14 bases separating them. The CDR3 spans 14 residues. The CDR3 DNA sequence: TGTGCCAGCAGCAACGGGCTGGCGCACAATGAGCAGTTCTTC. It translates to CASSNGLAHNEQFF.

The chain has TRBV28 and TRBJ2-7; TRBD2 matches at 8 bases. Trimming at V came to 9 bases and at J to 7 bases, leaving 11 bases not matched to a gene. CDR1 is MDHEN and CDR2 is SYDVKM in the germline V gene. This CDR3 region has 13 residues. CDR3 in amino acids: CASKRELRGEQYF. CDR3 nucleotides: TGTGCCAGTAAGCGGGAGCTACGGGGGGAGCAGTACTTC.

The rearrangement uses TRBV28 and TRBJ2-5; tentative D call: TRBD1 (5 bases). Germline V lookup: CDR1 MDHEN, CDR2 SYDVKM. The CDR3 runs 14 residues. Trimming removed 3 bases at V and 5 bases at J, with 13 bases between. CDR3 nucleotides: TGTGCCAGCAGTTTTGGGGCAAATTGGGAGACCCAGTACTTC. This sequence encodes CASSFGANWETQYF. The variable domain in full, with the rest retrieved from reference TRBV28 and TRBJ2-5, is DVKVTQSSRYLVKRTGEKVFLECVQDMDHENMFWYRQDPGLGLRLIYFSYDVKMKEKGDIPEGYSVSREKKERFSLILESASTNQTSMYLCASSFGANWETQYFGPGTRLLVL.

CDR3 DNA: TGTGCCAGCAGTTACAACCGGGACGCGGGGAATGAGCAGTTCTTC. This codes for CASSYNRDAGNEQFF. The J gene is TRBJ2-1, the V gene TRBV28, with D perhaps matching TRBD2 (6 bases). The CDR3 runs to 15 residues. Trimming cost V 4 bases and J 7 bases, with 17 bases left between them. Germline-derived CDR1 and CDR2 are MDHEN and SYDVKM.

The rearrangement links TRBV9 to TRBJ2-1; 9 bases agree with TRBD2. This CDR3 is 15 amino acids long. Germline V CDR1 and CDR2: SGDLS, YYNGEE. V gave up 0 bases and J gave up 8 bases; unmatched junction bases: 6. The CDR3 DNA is TGTGCCAGCAGCGTAGCTAGCGGGATAAAGGATGAGCAGTTCTTC. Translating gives CASSVASGIKDEQFF.

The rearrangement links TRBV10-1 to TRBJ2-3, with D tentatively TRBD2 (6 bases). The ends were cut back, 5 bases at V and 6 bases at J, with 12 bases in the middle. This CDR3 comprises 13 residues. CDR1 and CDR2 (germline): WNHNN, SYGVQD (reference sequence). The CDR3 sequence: CASSSSARDTQYF. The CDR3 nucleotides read TGCGCCAGCAGTTCTAGCGCTCGGGATACGCAGTATTTT.

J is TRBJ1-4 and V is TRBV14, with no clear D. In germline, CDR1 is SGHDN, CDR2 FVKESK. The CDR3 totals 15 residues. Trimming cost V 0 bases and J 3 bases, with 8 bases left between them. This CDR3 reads CASSQERAANEKLFF. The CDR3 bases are TGTGCCAGCAGCCAAGAGAGGGCAGCTAATGAAAAACTGTTTTTT.

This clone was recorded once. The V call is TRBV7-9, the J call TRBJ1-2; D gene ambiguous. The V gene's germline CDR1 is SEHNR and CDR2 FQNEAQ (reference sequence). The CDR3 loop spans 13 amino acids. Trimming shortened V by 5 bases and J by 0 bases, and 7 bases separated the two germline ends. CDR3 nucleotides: TGTGCCAGCAGCCGAGTCCCTAACTATGGCTACACCTTC. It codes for CASSRVPNYGYTF.

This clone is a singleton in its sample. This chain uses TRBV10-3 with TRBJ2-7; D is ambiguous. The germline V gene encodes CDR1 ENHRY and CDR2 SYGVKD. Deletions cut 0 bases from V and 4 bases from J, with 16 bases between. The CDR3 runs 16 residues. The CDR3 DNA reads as TGTGCCATCAGTGAGTCGAAGTCCCACGGTGGTTACGAGCAGTACTTC. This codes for CAISESKSHGGYEQYF.